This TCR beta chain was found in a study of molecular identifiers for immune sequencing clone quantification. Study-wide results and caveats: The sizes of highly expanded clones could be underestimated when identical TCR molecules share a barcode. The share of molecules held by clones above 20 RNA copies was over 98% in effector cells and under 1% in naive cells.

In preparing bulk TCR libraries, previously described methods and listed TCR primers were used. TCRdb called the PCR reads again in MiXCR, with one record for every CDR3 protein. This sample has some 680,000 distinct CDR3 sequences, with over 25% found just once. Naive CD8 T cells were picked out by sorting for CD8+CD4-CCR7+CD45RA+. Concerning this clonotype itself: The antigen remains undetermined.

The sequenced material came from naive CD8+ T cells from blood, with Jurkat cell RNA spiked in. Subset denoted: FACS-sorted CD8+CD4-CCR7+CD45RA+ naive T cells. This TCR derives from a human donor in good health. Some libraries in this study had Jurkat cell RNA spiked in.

CDR3 bases: TGTGCCAGCAGCTCGGCTCCCGGGGAATACTACGAGCAGTACTTC. This sequence encodes CASSSAPGEYYEQYF. The V gene is TRBV5-4, the J gene TRBJ2-7; TRBD2 might be the D (5 bases). Germline V gene data show CDR1 as SGHNT and CDR2 as YYREEE (reference sequence). V dropped 3 bases and J dropped 3 bases, with 16 bases sitting between them. There are 15 residues in the CDR3. The full variable domain, with the rest looked up from reference TRBV5-4 and TRBJ2-7, is ETGVTQSPTHLIKTRGQQVTLRCSSQSGHNTVSWYQQALGQGPQFIFQYYREEENGRGNFPPRFSGLQFPNYSSELNVNALELDDSALYLCASSSAPGEYYEQYFGPGTRLTVT.